This T cell receptor (beta chain) stems from a study of blood T cell repertoires in COVID-19. About the study: Donors in the United States, Italy and Spain gave samples during acute or convalescent COVID-19. The cDNA or gDNA used as material had been derived from T cells, B-cell-depleted T cells, or PBMCs.

Some clones are missing from TCRdb's copy, which holds only in-frame ones; the method was immunoSEQ multiplex PCR. The sample lists about 62,000 clones, roughly nine tenths occurring once. Germline CDR1 is LNHDA and CDR2 is SQIVND (reference sequence). V lost 4 bases and J 0 bases, leaving 6 bases between the germline ends. This CDR3 spans 14 amino acids. Sequencing was carried out using peripheral blood. This clonotype was sampled from a woman aged 55-69 years with COVID-19, enrolled during active disease. The chain is built from TRBV19 and TRBJ1-4; a possible D gene is TRBD1 (5 bases). The CDR3 nucleotides are TGTGCCAGTAGTAAGGGGACAACTAATGAAAAACTGTTTTTT. Translating gives CASSKGTTNEKLFF.